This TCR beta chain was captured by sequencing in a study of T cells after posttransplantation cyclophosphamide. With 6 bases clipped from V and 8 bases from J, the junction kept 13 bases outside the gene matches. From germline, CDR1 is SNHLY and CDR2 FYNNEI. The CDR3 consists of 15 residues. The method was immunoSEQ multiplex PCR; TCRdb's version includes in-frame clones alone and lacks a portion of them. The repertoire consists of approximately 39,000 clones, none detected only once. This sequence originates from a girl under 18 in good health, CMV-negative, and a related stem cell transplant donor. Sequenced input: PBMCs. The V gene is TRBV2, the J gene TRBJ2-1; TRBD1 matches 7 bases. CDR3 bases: TGTGCCAGCAGCCCCCGACAGGGTCCCAGGGATGAGCAGTTCTTC. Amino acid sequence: CASSPRQGPRDEQFF.